The sequence of this TCR beta chain was determined in a study of blood T cell repertoires in COVID-19 (dated by TCRdb to 2018 to 2021). At the level of the whole study: Samples covering the acute and convalescent phases of COVID-19 were provided by collaborators in the United States, Italy and Spain. The prospective study material was composed of cDNA or gDNA derived from T cells, B-cell-depleted T cells, or PBMCs. Deeply sampled blood TCRbeta repertoires from subjects exposed to, actively infected with, or recovered from COVID-19 were included in the dataset. A freely available public database, intended as a resource for researchers studying the immune response to SARS-CoV-2, is where the repertoires were released. Samples were obtained from the ongoing ImmuneRACE study (first 160 participants) and from 1,254 subjects provided by 6 global collaborators. The sample metadata nearly always contained a de-identified subject ID, COVID-19 status, age in years and sex. Where HLA class I and class II types were available, the types were taken from metadata supplied by the sample provider, not from assay-based typing. What the research found in general, with its limitations: Clinical and demographic metadata were provided uncurated, with the amount varying by source and participant.

The collaborating institutions used their own protocols to collect whole blood in K2EDTA tubes. Collaborator samples were shipped for TCRbeta analysis as frozen whole blood, isolated PBMCs, or DNA extracted from either sample type. Of note for this clone: Its specific antigen is unknown. No per-base quality is available; no much larger clone lies one base away.

Trimming removed 3 bases from V and 7 bases from J; the gene matches leave 3 bases unexplained. CDR1 and CDR2 are drawn from the germline V gene: SQVTM, ANQGSEA. The CDR3 starts with the cysteine, ends with the phenylalanine, and has 11 residues. This entry keeps only the CDR3 DNA: 33 bases, framed from base 1. TCRbeta CDR3 regions were amplified from genomic DNA using the immunoSEQ Assay, a bias-controlled multiplex PCR. The authors' analysis ran thus. Within the assay, amplification of reference gene primers was used to estimate how many nucleated cells each sample contained. To quantify the absolute abundance of each unique TCRbeta CDR3 rearrangement, sequence reads were collapsed and filtered. For each sample, productive Simpson clonality was calculated as the square root of Simpson's diversity index over productive rearrangements. TCRdb re-hosts the immuneACCESS table, in-frame sequences only. Its copies lack some clones; in the studies checked, an unresolved V gene accounts for under half of them, and the cause for the rest is not known. That table is the source of V, J and clone size, and D and trimming were worked out from the DNA. The table for this sample lists approximately 42,000 clones; roughly three quarters of them were counted only once. The ten largest clones represent about a quarter of the sample.

This receptor was identified in an elderly man with acute or convalescent COVID-19. Recombination connected TRBV29-1 to TRBJ2-7; 7 nucleotides in the junction match TRBD1. Sample: peripheral blood. At the DNA level, the sequence is TGCAGCGTTGATAAGACAGGGGAGCAGTACTTC. The encoded protein is CSVDKTGEQYF.